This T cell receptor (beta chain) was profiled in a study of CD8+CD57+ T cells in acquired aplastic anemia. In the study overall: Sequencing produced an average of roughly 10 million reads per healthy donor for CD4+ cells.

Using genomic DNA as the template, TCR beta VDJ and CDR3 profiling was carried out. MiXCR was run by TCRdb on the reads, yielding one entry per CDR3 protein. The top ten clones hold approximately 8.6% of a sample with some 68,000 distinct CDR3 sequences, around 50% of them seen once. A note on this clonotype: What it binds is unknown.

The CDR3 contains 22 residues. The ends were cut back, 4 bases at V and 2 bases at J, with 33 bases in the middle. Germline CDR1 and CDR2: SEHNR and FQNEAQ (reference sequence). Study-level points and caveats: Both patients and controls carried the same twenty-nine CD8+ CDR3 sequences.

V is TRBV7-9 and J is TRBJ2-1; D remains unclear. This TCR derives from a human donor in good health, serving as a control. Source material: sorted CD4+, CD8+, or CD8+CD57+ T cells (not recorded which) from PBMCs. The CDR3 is CASSSYELRKAAPVFAYNEQFF. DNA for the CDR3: TGTGCCAGCAGCTCTTACGAACTACGGAAGGCAGCTCCCGTTTTCGCCTACAATGAGCAGTTCTTC.